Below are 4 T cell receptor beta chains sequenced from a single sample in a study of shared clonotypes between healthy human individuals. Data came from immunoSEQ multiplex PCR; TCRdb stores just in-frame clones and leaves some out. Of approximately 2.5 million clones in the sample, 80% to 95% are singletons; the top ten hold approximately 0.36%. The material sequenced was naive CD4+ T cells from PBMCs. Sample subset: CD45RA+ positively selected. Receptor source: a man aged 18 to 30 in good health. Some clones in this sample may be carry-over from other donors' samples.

The chain's CDR3 is CASSDSPGLAGGVPDTQYF. In nucleotides, the CDR3 is TGTGCCAGCAGTGATTCACCGGGACTAGCGGGAGGGGTTCCGGATACGCAGTATTTT. This sequence joins TRBV6-1 and TRBJ2-3, with 16 bases aligning to TRBD2. This CDR3 has 19 amino acids. Losses at the gene ends were 3 bases for V and 6 bases for J; bases not matched to a gene: 12. The germline V gene has CDR1 MNHNS and CDR2 SASEGT.

CDR3 loop: CASSSYTQETQYF. CDR3 nucleotide sequence: TGTGCCAGCAGCTCCTATACCCAAGAGACCCAGTACTTC. The gene calls are TRBV7-2 and TRBJ2-5; D gene unclear. The CDR3 extends over 13 amino acids. V gave up 4 bases and J gave up 1 base, with 7 bases separating them. The germline CDR1 and CDR2 sequences are SGHTA and FQGNSA.

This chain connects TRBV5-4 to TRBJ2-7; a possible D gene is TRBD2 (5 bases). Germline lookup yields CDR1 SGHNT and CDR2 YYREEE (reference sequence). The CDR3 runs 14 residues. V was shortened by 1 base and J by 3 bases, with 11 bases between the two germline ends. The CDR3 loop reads CASSLRGTGYEQYF. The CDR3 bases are TGTGCCAGCAGCTTGCGGGGAACGGGCTACGAGCAGTACTTC.

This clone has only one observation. The CDR3 loop reads CASSPGPLNTEAFF. CDR3 DNA: TGTGCCAGCAGCCCAGGACCGTTGAACACTGAAGCTTTCTTT. This rearrangement joins TRBV11-2 to TRBJ1-1; no reliable D call. The CDR3 has 14 amino acids. The germline V gene encodes CDR1 SGHAT and CDR2 FQNNGV. V lost 5 bases to trimming and J lost 0 bases, with 10 bases between them.